This TCR beta chain was sequenced for a study of cytomegalovirus exposure and HLA in healthy donors. Study outcomes and limitations: Cytomegalovirus association was listed for around 180 TCR beta chains.

Turning to this clone: Its target is unknown.

The method was immunoSEQ multiplex PCR; TCRdb's version includes in-frame clones alone and lacks a portion of them. The data show fewer than 350,000 clones, roughly 90% seen once. Sequencing was done on a sample of PBMCs. The TCR sequence derives from a woman aged 18 to 35 in good health and CMV-seronegative.

The CDR3 here is CASSPGGGGAYEQYF. Here the CDR3 DNA reads TGTGCCAGCTCACCCGGTGGGGGGGGCGCGTACGAGCAGTACTTC. The chain combines TRBV18 with TRBJ2-7; D is possibly TRBD2 (7 bases). The V end was cut by 3 bases, the J end by 4 bases, with 16 bases between. The CDR3 sequence is 15 residues long. CDR1 is KGHSH, CDR2 LQKENI, per germline.